This T cell receptor (beta chain) stems from a study of T cells in Graves' hyperthyroidism and ophthalmopathy. Study-level findings and limits: Classification by a 13 V-J model distinguished ophthalmopathy from stable hyperthyroidism.

Researchers amplified the TCR beta CDR3 regions from RNA transcripts. With the HTBI primer set, the TCR CDR3 went through a first round of RT-PCR. TCRdb itself ran the multiplex PCR reads through MiXCR, one entry per CDR3 protein. This sample yields over 650,000 distinct CDR3 sequences, of which about 45% are seen a single time; 6.5% to 9% belongs to the top ten. The CDR3 consists of 15 residues. V dropped 4 bases and J dropped 3 bases, with 11 bases sitting between them. Germline CDR1 and CDR2: KGHDR and SFDVKD. Those patients with uncontrolled infection, other autoimmune disease, pregnancy or lactation were excluded. This clonotype showed up many times. Its antigen is undetermined.

The receptor comes from an adult man with Graves' disease, either hyperthyroidism or ophthalmopathy (not recorded which). Sequenced material: peripheral blood or thyroid tissue (not recorded which). This chain uses TRBV24-1 with TRBJ1-4, with D unclear. The CDR3 DNA follows: TGTGCCACCAGTGAGCACGGAGGGTCTAATGAAAAACTGTTTTTT. Encoded protein: CATSEHGGSNEKLFF.